Below, 30 T cell receptor beta chains from the same sample are listed, as sequenced in a study of T-cell reconstitution after alpha-beta-depleted transplantation in children. During its preparation, the TCRbeta library received unique molecular identifiers. TCRdb passed the PCR reads through MiXCR, listing each CDR3 protein once. The data show 450,000 to 550,000 distinct CDR3 sequences, roughly 11% seen once. Sequences were derived from PBMCs, mostly from graft donor cells, sampled 180 days after TCRalphabeta/CD19-depleted stem cell transplant. All receptors derive from a female patient aged 2 to 10 who had a stem cell transplant for aplastic anemia, so the T cells may come from the graft donor.

J is TRBJ2-3 and V is TRBV4-2, with a tentative D call TRBD2 (5 bases). V was clipped by 3 bases and J by 7 bases, with 29 bases between them. CDR1 is LGHNA, CDR2 YNFKEQ, per germline. The CDR3 length is 19 residues. This CDR3 reads CASSHPDGNPLRLEHTQYF. For the CDR3, the DNA is TGTGCCAGCAGCCATCCAGACGGGAACCCCTTAAGGTTGGAGCATACGCAGTATTTT.

This clonotype came up many times. The chain carries TRBV20-1 and TRBJ2-2, with a weak D call TRBD2 (6 bases). Per germline, CDR1 DFQATT and CDR2 SNEGSKA (reference sequence). Trimming cost V 1 base and J 2 bases, with 17 bases left between them. This CDR3 has 17 amino acids. CDR3 loop: CSARGVGRGRNTGELFF. DNA of the CDR3: TGCAGTGCTAGAGGAGTAGGTCGGGGGAGAAACACCGGGGAGCTGTTTTTT.

CDR3 residues: CASTDRGWRGYTF. In nucleotides, the CDR3 is TGTGCCAGCACGGACAGGGGGTGGCGGGGCTACACCTTC. This chain connects TRBV27 to TRBJ1-2; 10 positions match TRBD1. The germline V gene has CDR1 MNHEY and CDR2 SMNVEV (reference sequence). V dropped 7 bases and J dropped 8; count of bases not matched to a gene: 7. The CDR3 loop spans 13 amino acids.

This clonotype was seen only a few times. This rearrangement joins TRBV28 to TRBJ2-4; D not resolved. The germline V and J ends were trimmed by 5 bases and 0 bases, with 17 bases remaining between them. In germline, CDR1 is MDHEN, CDR2 SYDVKM. The CDR3 contains 17 residues. In DNA, the CDR3 is TGTGCCAGCAGTATCGACACTCCCTCGGGAGCCAAAAACATTCAGTACTTC. It yields the protein CASSIDTPSGAKNIQYF.

The CDR3 DNA reads as TGTGCCAGCAGCCAAGAAGGCATAAGTAGCCTCAGAGCTTTCTTT. It yields the protein CASSQEGISSLRAFF. The chain links TRBV4-2 to TRBJ1-1; D gene unclear. CDR1 LGHNA and CDR2 YNFKEQ come from the germline V gene. The CDR3 is 15 residues long. Trimming pared 0 bases from V and 10 bases from J, leaving 18 bases between.

This clonotype was seen only a few times. The chain joins TRBV6-1 to TRBJ2-1; TRBD2 matches 9 bases. The V and J ends lost 1 base and 2 bases, in that order; junction bases with no gene match: 6. Germline CDR1 reads MNHNS; CDR2 reads SASEGT. The CDR3 runs 17 residues. The CDR3 DNA is TGTGCCAGCAGTGAAGAGAGACTAGCGGTGACCTACAATGAGCAGTTCTTC. Residues: CASSEERLAVTYNEQFF.

This clonotype has just a few counts. The CDR3 reads CASSQEGRRLPLYNEQFF. CDR3 bases: TGTGCCAGCAGCCAAGAGGGGCGGCGGCTACCACTATACAATGAGCAGTTCTTC. The chain uses TRBV14 and TRBJ2-1, with D perhaps matching TRBD1 (5 bases). Germline V gene lookup returns CDR1 SGHDN and CDR2 FVKESK. Trimming removed 0 bases at V and 4 bases at J, with 19 bases between. This CDR3 region has 18 residues.

This clonotype was seen repeatedly, ten times or more. The chain links TRBV6-6 to TRBJ1-1; no definite D call. Deletions cut 6 bases from V and 0 bases from J, with 5 bases between. Per the germline V gene, CDR1 is MNHNY and CDR2 is SVGAGI (reference sequence). The CDR3 consists of 12 residues. The CDR3 DNA sequence: TGTGCCAGCAGCTTTATGAACACTGAAGCTTTCTTT. This codes for CASSFMNTEAFF.

V and J are TRBV7-8 and TRBJ2-1, with 11 positions matching TRBD2. This CDR3 is built from 17 residues. Trimming at V came to 5 bases and at J to 7 bases, leaving 13 bases not matched to a gene. In germline, CDR1 is SGHVS, CDR2 FQNEAQ. CDR3 bases: TGTGCCAGCAGCCCAAAACTAGCGGGGGTCCCTGGGAATGAGCAGTTCTTC. Amino acid sequence: CASSPKLAGVPGNEQFF. Full variable domain (missing parts from reference TRBV7-8 and TRBJ2-1): GAGVSQSPRYKVAKRGQDVALRCDPISGHVSLFWYQQALGQGPEFLTYFQNEAQLDKSGLPSDRFFAERPEGSVSTLKIQRTQQEDSAVYLCASSPKLAGVPGNEQFFGPGTRLTVL.

Only a few counts were recorded for this clonotype. This sequence joins TRBV18 and TRBJ2-1; no clear D. Germline values: CDR1 KGHSH, CDR2 LQKENI. V lost 2 bases to trimming and J lost 0 bases, with 11 bases between them. The CDR3 has 16 residues. Written as DNA, the CDR3 is TGTGCCAGCTCACCAAAAGGTCCGAGCTCCTACAATGAGCAGTTCTTC. Its translation is CASSPKGPSSYNEQFF.

The gene calls are TRBV6-1 and TRBJ2-3; no clear D. The V gene lost 4 bases and the J gene lost 2 bases, with 10 bases spanning the gap. CDR1 and CDR2 (germline): MNHNS, SASEGT. This CDR3 comprises 14 residues. The CDR3 sequence: CASSAQIPTDTQYF. For the CDR3, the DNA is TGTGCCAGCAGTGCGCAGATACCCACAGATACGCAGTATTTT.

The chain combines TRBV5-1 with TRBJ2-5; the match to TRBD2 covers 9 bases. This CDR3 comprises 16 residues. V lost 4 bases and J lost 0; bases outside the gene matches: 7. Germline V gives CDR1 SGHRS, CDR2 YFSETQ. CDR3 DNA sequence: TGCGCCAGCAGCCAGATTAGCGGGAGTAACCAAGAGACCCAGTACTTC. Its protein is CASSQISGSNQETQYF.

This clonotype was detected only a few times. DNA for the CDR3: TGTGCCAGCAGTACTCGACGGAGCCAAGAGACCCAGTACTTC. It codes for CASSTRRSQETQYF. The chain is built from TRBV28 and TRBJ2-5; D gene ambiguous. Germline CDR1 reads MDHEN; CDR2 reads SYDVKM. The CDR3 extends over 14 amino acids. V gave up 5 bases and J gave up 1 base, with 11 bases separating them.

V usage is TRBV20-1 and J usage is TRBJ2-5; 7 bases align to TRBD1. This CDR3 comprises 14 residues. The germline V gene encodes CDR1 DFQATT and CDR2 SNEGSKA (reference sequence). V shed 1 base, J shed 3 bases, and the junction held 5 bases outside the gene matches. CDR3 nucleotides: TGCAGTGCTAGAGCAGACAGGGTAGAAGAGACCCAGTACTTC. This translates into CSARADRVEETQYF.

This clonotype was detected only a few times. This chain joins TRBV6-1 and TRBJ2-1; 8 bases align to TRBD2. The CDR3 has 16 residues. From germline, CDR1 is MNHNS and CDR2 SASEGT. Trimming cost V 8 bases and J 0 bases; bases outside gene matches: 9. CDR3 sequence (DNA): TGTGCCAGCTCCCCCGGGGGGGCGGGCTCCTACAATGAGCAGTTCTTC. Its translation is CASSPGGAGSYNEQFF.

This clonotype was found a few times. V gene TRBV20-1 combines with J gene TRBJ1-2; TRBD1 aligns across 11 bases. V lost 7 bases to trimming and J lost 7 bases; unmatched junction nucleotides: 8. Germline V lookup: CDR1 DFQATT, CDR2 SNEGSKA (reference sequence). The CDR3 length is 13 residues. DNA for the CDR3: TGCAGTGGAAGGGACAGGGGGATTGGTGGCTACACCTTC. Protein product: CSGRDRGIGGYTF.

This clonotype turned up a few times. This rearrangement joins TRBV12-3 or TRBV12-4 to TRBJ2-1; 11 bases align to TRBD2. The CDR3 extends over 12 amino acids. Unmatched junction bases numbered 2, after V lost 6 bases and J lost 10 bases. The CDR3 DNA follows: TGTGCCAGCAGATCTAGCGGGAGGGAGCAGTTCTTC. Translating it yields CASRSSGREQFF.

This clonotype was found a few times. The genes are TRBV15 and TRBJ1-3; D remains unclear. This CDR3 contains 13 residues. Deletions cut 0 bases from V and 2 bases from J, with 2 bases between. Germline V gene lookup returns CDR1 LNHNV and CDR2 YYDKDF (reference sequence). The CDR3 reads CATSRDPGNTIYF. In DNA form, the CDR3 reads TGTGCCACCAGCAGAGATCCTGGAAACACCATATATTTT.

The genes are TRBV4-3 and TRBJ2-1, with 8 bases identical to TRBD2. The CDR3 runs 17 residues. Looked up from germline, CDR1 is LGHNA and CDR2 is YSLEER. Losses at the gene ends were 1 base for V and 4 bases for J; bases not matched to a gene: 9. The CDR3 DNA is TGCGCCAGCAGCCAAGTTATGGCGGGAGGCCTATACAATGAGCAGTTCTTC. This gives the protein CASSQVMAGGLYNEQFF.

The rearrangement joins TRBV18 to TRBJ1-5, with D perhaps TRBD1 (6 bases). The CDR3 is 15 amino acids. V shed 3 bases and J shed 2 bases, with 11 bases lying between them. The germline CDR1 and CDR2 sequences are KGHSH and LQKENI. CDR3 loop: CASSPSPGGNQPQHF. DNA for the CDR3: TGTGCCAGCTCACCGAGCCCAGGGGGCAATCAGCCCCAGCATTTT.

The gene calls are TRBV27 and TRBJ1-6; TRBD1 matches at 8 bases. Germline lookup yields CDR1 MNHEY and CDR2 SMNVEV (reference sequence). The CDR3 is made up of 15 amino acids. V lost 3 bases, J lost 6 bases, and 4 bases stayed unmatched. CDR3 residues: CASSFRGQGNSPLHF. In DNA, the CDR3 is TGTGCCAGCAGTTTTCGAGGACAGGGTAATTCACCCCTCCACTTT.

This clonotype was counted many times. The rearrangement joins TRBV12-3 or TRBV12-4 to TRBJ1-1; D uncertain. Trimming stripped 0 bases from V and 11 bases from J, with 19 bases between. There are 15 residues in the CDR3. CDR3: CASSLAPGGKYEAFF. The DNA of the CDR3 is TGTGCCAGCAGTTTAGCGCCGGGTGGGAAATACGAGGCTTTCTTT.

This clonotype was detected ten times or more. The V gene is TRBV10-3, the J gene TRBJ2-1; 7 nucleotides line up with TRBD2. V lost 9 bases and J lost 0; bases outside the gene matches: 17. The CDR3 is 18 amino acids. Germline values: CDR1 ENHRY, CDR2 SYGVKD. For the CDR3, the DNA is TGTGCCATTCTCCCGACGGGGGAGGGCAACAGCTCCTACAATGAGCAGTTCTTC. It encodes CAILPTGEGNSSYNEQFF.

In its sample, this clonotype was seen a few times. The chain links TRBV2 to TRBJ1-4, with D possibly matching TRBD1 (5 bases). The V end was cut by 7 bases, the J end by 5 bases, with 14 bases between. CDR1 is SNHLY, CDR2 FYNNEI, per germline. The CDR3 runs to 14 residues. The CDR3 sequence: CASKLRDLNEKLFF. The DNA for the CDR3 is TGTGCCAGCAAGCTCCGGGACCTGAATGAAAAACTGTTTTTT.

The chain links TRBV7-9 to TRBJ2-4; the match to TRBD1 covers 7 bases. J lost 0 bases, V lost 5 bases, and 7 bases had no gene match. Germline V gives CDR1 SEHNR, CDR2 FQNEAQ (reference sequence). The CDR3 runs 16 residues. CDR3 DNA sequence: TGTGCCAGCAGCCCGGGACAGCTAATAGCCAAAAACATTCAGTACTTC. Translated, it gives CASSPGQLIAKNIQYF.

The rearrangement uses TRBV2 and TRBJ2-1; possible D gene TRBD2, 5 bases. This CDR3 contains 14 residues. V lost 1 base and J lost 9, with 13 bases in between. Germline assignment: CDR1 SNHLY and CDR2 FYNNEI. Here the CDR3 reads CASSEGASFGEQFF. The CDR3, as DNA: TGTGCCAGCAGTGAAGGGGCTAGCTTCGGTGAGCAGTTCTTC.

This clonotype was recorded at least ten times. The rearrangement joins TRBV5-1 to TRBJ1-1; 7 bases are a match to TRBD1. Germline lookup yields CDR1 SGHRS and CDR2 YFSETQ. The CDR3 has 14 amino acids. The ends lost 4 bases at V and 6 bases at J; junction bases unmatched: 9. Here the CDR3 DNA reads TGCGCCAGCAGCCTGGGACAGAACCAGGCTGAAGCTTTCTTT. This encodes CASSLGQNQAEAFF.

The chain carries TRBV28 and TRBJ2-1; D not resolved. The length of the CDR3 is 13 residues. The germline gives CDR1 MDHEN, CDR2 SYDVKM. V lost 2 bases and J lost 5, with 7 bases in between. The CDR3 nucleotides are TGTGCCAGCAGTTTAACAGAAAACAATGAGCAGTTCTTC. Residues: CASSLTENNEQFF.

The chain has TRBV9 and TRBJ2-1, with D possibly being TRBD1 or TRBD2 (5 bases each). The germline V gene encodes CDR1 SGDLS and CDR2 YYNGEE. There are 19 residues in the CDR3. V was shortened by 2 bases and J by 7 bases, with 28 bases between the two germline ends. CDR3 nucleotides: TGTGCCAGCAGCGTTTTAAGGTTTTCAGGGATAAATCGCGGGAATGAGCAGTTCTTC. This gives the protein CASSVLRFSGINRGNEQFF.

This clonotype was seen at least ten times. The V call is TRBV12-3 or TRBV12-4, the J call TRBJ2-5; 12 bases are a match to TRBD1. The V segment lost 8 bases and the J segment 5 bases; nucleotides outside the gene matches: 15. CDR3 length: 17 amino acids. The CDR3 DNA reads as TGTGCCAGCGCGACGCCGGGACAGGGGGCGCGGCGCGAGACCCAGTACTTC. It yields the protein CASATPGQGARRETQYF.